These 23 T cell receptor beta chains originate from one sample sequenced in a study of T cell clonality in common variable immunodeficiency. Study-level points and caveats: Common variable immunodeficiency TCR beta sequences reportedly had fewer deletions and N-nucleotide insertions.

Profiled with immunoSEQ multiplex PCR; TCRdb holds only in-frame clones, not every one. Observed in the sample are some 11,000 clones, none of them singletons. Their target antigens are unknown. Material: peripheral blood mononuclear cells. The receptors come from a human donor with common variable immunodeficiency.

As concerns this clone: At one end, the junction sequence differs from germline, possibly due to a read error. The read terminates 3 residues ahead of where the CDR3 ends, so the germline J gene completes it. V and J are TRBV18 and TRBJ1-2, with TRBD1 identical over 7 bases. The CDR3 spans 15 residues. Germline values: CDR1 KGHSH, CDR2 LQKENI. The CDR3 region is CASSPGQGGSYGYTF. The covered CDR3 bases are TGTGCCAGTTCACCGGGCCAGGGGGGTAGTTATGGC.

This clone was seen a few times. The read falls 3 residues short of the CDR3 end, and the missing part is taken from the germline J gene. The rearrangement links TRBV6-1 to TRBJ2-5; 7 bases fit TRBD1. Germline trimming cut 1 base from V and 2 bases from J; bases unmatched to any gene: 4. CDR1 and CDR2 (germline): MNHNS, SASEGT. The CDR3 contains 15 residues. CDR3 bases read: TGTGCCAGCAGTGAAGGAGGCAGGGGGCAAGAGACC. Protein: CASSEGGRGQET. The complete CDR3 sequence is CASSEGGRGQETQYF.

In this sample, this clone turned up a few times. Read sequence stops 3 residues before the CDR3 end, and the germline J gene provides the missing end. The rearrangement links TRBV7-3 to TRBJ1-2; D may be TRBD1 (6 bases). Germline V lookup: CDR1 SGHTA, CDR2 FQGTGA. This CDR3 has 13 amino acids. This CDR3 is CASSFSNRDGYTF. CDR3 DNA (partial): TGTGCCAGCAGCTTCTCAAACAGGGACGGC.

This clone was detected a few times. The read terminates 3 residues before the CDR3 end, so the remaining end is supplied by the germline J gene. V usage is TRBV2 and J usage is TRBJ2-7; 9 nucleotides line up with TRBD1. Germline V gene data show CDR1 as SNHLY and CDR2 as FYNNEI. Trimming took 6 bases from V and 6 from J; bases not matched to a gene: 6. This CDR3 comprises 13 residues. CDR3 sequence: CASRRDRAGEQYF. The CDR3 DNA, read in part, is TGTGCCAGCAGGAGGGACAGGGCGGGCGAG. The full variable domain, rest sourced from reference TRBV2 and TRBJ2-7, is EPEVTQTPSHQVTQMGQEVILRCVPISNHLYFYWYRQILGQKVEFLVSFYNNEISEKSEIFDDQFSVERPDGSNFTLKIRSTKLEDSAMYFCASRRDRAGEQYFGPGTRLTVT.

This clone occurred a few times. The DNA ends 3 residues before the CDR3 does, and the rest of the CDR3 is filled in from the germline J gene. The chain joins TRBV2 to TRBJ1-4; D ambiguous. The CDR3 consists of 12 residues. Between the trimmed V and J ends, which lost 6 bases and 8 bases, there was a span of 10 bases. Germline lookup yields CDR1 SNHLY and CDR2 FYNNEI. The covered CDR3 bases are TGTGCCAGCAGAGGGTACCAGGAAAAA. Its translation is CASRGYQEK. The complete CDR3 reads CASRGYQEKLFF.

Of note for this clone: The read gets to within 3 residues of the CDR3 end, and the germline J gene fills in the rest. The J gene is TRBJ2-5, the V gene TRBV2; D perhaps matches TRBD2 (7 bases). Per the germline V gene, CDR1 is SNHLY and CDR2 is FYNNEI. Between the trimmed V and J ends, which lost 6 bases and 2 bases, there was a span of 16 bases. The CDR3 covers 15 residues. The sequenced part of the CDR3 DNA is TGTGCCAGCAGAGAACGGGGGGCGGGGCAAGAGACC. This sequence encodes CASRERGAGQET. The whole CDR3 reads CASRERGAGQETQYF.

This clone occurred a few times. The DNA read from the CDR3 is TGTGCCAGCAGCTTAGTCTACGGGTCTTCCTACGAG. It translates to CASSLVYGSSYE. Given in full, the CDR3 is CASSLVYGSSYEQYF. The chain recombines TRBV7-6 with TRBJ2-7; D gene unclear. With the read ending 3 residues before the CDR3 end, the germline J gene is used to fill in that end. Between the trimmed V and J ends, which lost 1 base and 1 base, there was a span of 11 bases. The CDR3 totals 15 residues. CDR1 and CDR2 from the germline V gene are SGHVS and FNYEAQ.

This clone was seen a handful of times. Read coverage stops 3 residues before the CDR3 terminus; the germline J gene supplies the remainder. This rearrangement joins TRBV19 to TRBJ1-2; a weak D match, TRBD1 (5 bases). This CDR3 is built from 15 residues. CDR1 is LNHDA and CDR2 is SQIVND in the germline V gene (reference sequence). The germline V and J ends were trimmed by 11 bases and 4 bases, with 23 bases remaining between them. The part of the CDR3 DNA that was read is TGTGCCTCCTCTTCCCGGGGGGACTACTCCTATGGC. Amino acids: CASSSRGDYSYG. Given in full, the CDR3 is CASSSRGDYSYGYTF. Drawing the rest from reference TRBV19 and TRBJ1-2, the complete variable domain is DGGITQSPKYLFRKEGQNVTLSCEQNLNHDAMYWYRQDPGQGLRLIYYSQIVNDFQKGDIAEGYSVSREKKESFPLTVTSAQKNPTAFYLCASSSRGDYSYGYTFGSGTRLTVV.

With respect to this clone: With the read ending 3 residues before the CDR3 end, the germline J gene is used to fill in that end. The chain employs TRBV20-1 and TRBJ2-5; weak D call: TRBD2 (6 bases). The CDR3 sequence is 15 residues long. Trimming took 6 bases from V and 1 from J, leaving 18 bases between them. Germline V CDR1 and CDR2: DFQATT, SNEGSKA (reference sequence). CDR3 DNA, as far as it was read: TGCAGTGCGCCACCCACAACTAGCCGCCAAGAGACC. Protein product: CSAPPTTSRQET. The full CDR3 reads CSAPPTTSRQETQYF.

To note about this clone: From the germline J gene comes the end of the CDR3, since the read stops 3 residues before it. This chain joins TRBV2 and TRBJ1-1; D call uncertain. V lost 6 bases, J lost 5 bases, and 16 bases lay in between. CDR3 length: 14 residues. Per germline, CDR1 SNHLY and CDR2 FYNNEI. CDR3 DNA, as far as it was read: TGTGCCAGCAGCCTTAAGGGCCTTCGGACTGAA. Protein product: CASSLKGLRTE. The whole CDR3 region reads CASSLKGLRTEAFF. Complete variable domain (other parts from reference TRBV2 and TRBJ1-1): EPEVTQTPSHQVTQMGQEVILRCVPISNHLYFYWYRQILGQKVEFLVSFYNNEISEKSEIFDDQFSVERPDGSNFTLKIRSTKLEDSAMYFCASSLKGLRTEAFFGQGTRLTVV.

This clone has just a few counts. The read terminates 3 residues ahead of where the CDR3 ends, so the germline J gene completes it. V gene TRBV6-1 combines with J gene TRBJ2-2, with 10 positions matching TRBD1. Germline-derived CDR1 and CDR2 are MNHNS and SASEGT. V lost 4 bases to trimming and J lost 5 bases; unmatched junction nucleotides: 4. The CDR3 contains 15 residues. This chain's CDR3 is CASSGQGARTGELFF. CDR3 DNA, as far as it was read: TGTGCCAGCAGTGGACAGGGGGCGCGGACCGGGGAG.

Concerning this clone: The observed sequence ends 3 residues before the CDR3 terminus, with the missing tail filled in from the germline J gene. This chain connects TRBV23-1 to TRBJ2-3, with 7 positions matching TRBD1. TRBV23-1 is treated as an ORF (open reading frame) with a function not yet certain. V shed 0 bases and J 2 bases; nucleotides not matched to a gene: 8. This CDR3 comprises 17 residues. Incomplete CDR3 DNA: TGCGCCAGCAGTCAATCTGACAGGGCGAGATACACAGATACG. As protein: CASSQSDRARYTDT. The entire CDR3 sequence reads CASSQSDRARYTDTQYF.

There are a few counts of this clone. The read falls 3 residues short of the CDR3 end, and the missing part is taken from the germline J gene. V gene TRBV20-1 combines with J gene TRBJ1-6; D not certain. The germline CDR1 and CDR2 sequences are DFQATT and SNEGSKA (reference sequence). V was cut by 4 bases and J by 5 bases, with 9 bases left in between. This CDR3 is 13 amino acids long. CDR3 region: CSATAGNNSPLHF. The DNA read from the CDR3 is TGCAGTGCTACGGCGGGGAATAATTCACCC.

This clone has more than one count but fewer than ten. The DNA ends 3 residues before the CDR3 does, and the rest of the CDR3 is filled in from the germline J gene. V gene TRBV5-1 combines with J gene TRBJ1-2, with D tentatively TRBD1 (5 bases). CDR1 and CDR2 (germline): SGHRS, YFSETQ. Deletions cut 1 base from V and 3 bases from J, with 10 bases between. The CDR3 is 14 residues long. The CDR3 bases that were read are TGCGCCAGCAGCTTGAACTCCAGGGACTATGGC. The encoded protein is CASSLNSRDYG. The whole CDR3 protein is CASSLNSRDYGYTF.

Concerning this clone: The read gets to within 3 residues of the CDR3 end, and the germline J gene fills in the rest. This chain uses TRBV19 with TRBJ1-1; a weak D match, TRBD1 (6 bases). The CDR3 consists of 13 residues. Germline V gene sequence: CDR1 LNHDA, CDR2 SQIVND (reference sequence). The V gene lost 6 bases and the J gene lost 6 bases, with 14 bases spanning the gap. Incomplete CDR3 DNA: TGTGCCAGTAGAACCGGACAGCTCCCTGAA. Translating it yields CASRTGQLPE. The full-length CDR3 reads as CASRTGQLPEAFF.

In its sample, this clone was seen a few times. The read terminates 3 residues before the CDR3 end, so the remaining end is supplied by the germline J gene. J is TRBJ1-1 and V is TRBV18; a possible D gene is TRBD1 (6 bases). V lost 1 base, J lost 4 bases, and 13 bases lay in between. In germline, CDR1 is KGHSH, CDR2 LQKENI. This CDR3 comprises 15 residues. The CDR3 is CASSPLPGAGTEAFF. The sequenced part of the CDR3 DNA is TGTGCCAGCTCACCACTTCCAGGGGCGGGCACTGAA.

This clone was found a few times. The CDR3 end lies 3 residues beyond the end of the read and is filled in from the germline J gene. The J gene is TRBJ2-5, the V gene TRBV20-1, with 8 positions matching TRBD2. V lost 6 bases and J lost 5; bases outside the gene matches: 11. There are 14 residues in the CDR3. The V gene's germline CDR1 is DFQATT and CDR2 SNEGSKA (reference sequence). The CDR3: CSASSGGLGETQYF. The sequenced part of the CDR3 DNA is TGCAGTGCCAGCTCGGGGGGGCTGGGGGAGACC.

About this clone itself: The read terminates 3 residues before the CDR3 end, so the remaining end is supplied by the germline J gene. The rearrangement links TRBV6-2 or TRBV6-3 to TRBJ2-1, with unresolved D. Trimming pared 6 bases from V and 6 bases from J, leaving 21 bases between. The CDR3 spans 16 residues. The germline V gene encodes CDR1 MNHEY and CDR2 SVGEGT. This CDR3 is CASRSYLIGLTNEQFF. The CDR3 bases that were read are TGTGCCAGCAGATCCTACCTGATTGGGCTTACCAATGAG.

In this sample, this clone turned up a few times. The sequenced fragment ends 3 residues before the CDR3 boundary, so the rest is inferred from the germline J gene. V gene TRBV7-9 combines with J gene TRBJ2-7; no definite D call. Trimming pared 1 base from V and 2 bases from J, leaving 12 bases between. This CDR3 is built from 15 residues. Per the germline V gene, CDR1 is SEHNR and CDR2 is FQNEAQ (reference sequence). This CDR3 reads CASSLGPGAAYEQYF. CDR3 bases read: TGTGCCAGCAGCTTAGGACCGGGTGCGGCCTACGAG.

Only a few counts were recorded for this clone. The read falls 3 residues short of the CDR3 end, and the missing part is taken from the germline J gene. The chain is built from TRBV18 and TRBJ1-2; 10 nucleotides agree with TRBD1. V was pared by 5 bases and J by 2 bases, with 5 bases of the junction left unmatched. Germline V gene data show CDR1 as KGHSH and CDR2 as LQKENI. The CDR3 has 15 residues. This CDR3 is CASSTGQGDNYGYTF. The DNA read from the CDR3 is TGTGCCAGCTCAACAGGACAGGGGGACAACTATGGC.

This clone was recorded a few times. The read gets to within 3 residues of the CDR3 end, and the germline J gene fills in the rest. This chain uses TRBV14 with TRBJ2-5, with 9 positions matching TRBD2. The CDR3 is 14 amino acids. V trimming: 2 bases; J trimming: 4 bases; junction bases outside the gene matches: 2. CDR1 and CDR2 from the germline V gene are SGHDN and FVKESK. CDR3 amino acids: CASSQPLAGETQYF. The part of the CDR3 DNA that was read is TGTGCCAGCAGCCAACCACTAGCGGGAGAGACC.

By its share, this clone is medium-sized. The read stops 3 residues short of the end of the CDR3; the missing end is completed from the germline J gene. The V call is TRBV29-1, the J call TRBJ2-1, with 11 bases that match TRBD1. The CDR3 runs 15 residues. The V gene end was trimmed by 1 base and the J gene end by 4 bases; junction bases not matched to a gene: 3. Germline loops: CDR1 SQVTM, CDR2 ANQGSEA. The CDR3 sequence is CSVEVGDRGYNEQFF. The covered CDR3 bases are TGCAGCGTTGAAGTGGGGGACAGGGGGTACAATGAG.

Worth noting for this clone: Read sequence stops 3 residues before the CDR3 end, and the germline J gene provides the missing end. The V gene is TRBV7-9, the J gene TRBJ1-2; D not resolved. Per the germline V gene, CDR1 is SEHNR and CDR2 is FQNEAQ (reference sequence). This CDR3 contains 15 residues. The V gene lost 5 bases and the J gene lost 4 bases, with 17 bases spanning the gap. CDR3 bases read: TGTGCCAGCAGCGCCCTTGGCAGGATCGGCTATGGC. It encodes CASSALGRIGYG. The complete CDR3 reads CASSALGRIGYGYTF.